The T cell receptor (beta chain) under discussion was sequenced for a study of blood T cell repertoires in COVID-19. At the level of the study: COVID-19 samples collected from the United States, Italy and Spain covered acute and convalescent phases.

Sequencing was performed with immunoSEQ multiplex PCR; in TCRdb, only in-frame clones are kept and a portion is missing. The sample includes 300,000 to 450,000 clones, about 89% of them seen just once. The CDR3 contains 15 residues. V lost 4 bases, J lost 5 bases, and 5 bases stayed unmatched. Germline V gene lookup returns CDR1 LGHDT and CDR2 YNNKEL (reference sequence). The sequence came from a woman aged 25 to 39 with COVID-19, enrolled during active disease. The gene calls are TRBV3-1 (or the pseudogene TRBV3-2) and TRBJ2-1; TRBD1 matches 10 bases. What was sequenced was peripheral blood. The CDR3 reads CASSRRQGANNEQFF. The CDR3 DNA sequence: TGTGCCAGCAGCCGGCGACAGGGGGCCAACAATGAGCAGTTCTTC.